A single T cell receptor beta chain is shown here with its context. Germline V gene lookup returns CDR1 SGDLS and CDR2 YYNGEE. The CDR3 spans 16 residues. The V gene lost 0 bases and the J gene lost 2 bases, with 13 bases spanning the gap. The data originate from a study of blood T cell repertoires in COVID-19. Study overall: Researchers got acute and convalescent COVID-19 samples from the United States, Italy and Spain.

Method: immunoSEQ multiplex PCR; TCRdb's copy keeps in-frame clones and lacks some. In the table there are some 87,000 clones, roughly 89% of which are singletons. The J gene is TRBJ2-3, the V gene TRBV9, with a tentative D call TRBD2 (6 bases). The sequencing sample was made of peripheral blood. This TCR was recovered from a human donor with COVID-19, enrolled during active disease. The donor label of this sample is uncertain. CDR3 nucleotide sequence: TGTGCCAGCAGCGTAGGATTCGGGGGTGTCACAGATACGCAGTATTTT. This translates into CASSVGFGGVTDTQYF.